The 25 T cell receptor beta chains below come from one sample, sequenced in a study of T cell changes during pregnancy in multiple sclerosis. The repertoire was sequenced with immunoSEQ multiplex PCR; TCRdb's copy has only in-frame clones and lacks some. Among 70,000 to 95,000 clones listed, 80% to 95% were seen once. The sample here was peripheral blood, taken in the first trimester of pregnancy. The receptors were gathered from a female donor with multiple sclerosis, enrolled in a pregnancy study.

The gene calls are TRBV5-1 and TRBJ2-3; D remains ambiguous. The CDR3 covers 11 residues. Germline assignment: CDR1 SGHRS and CDR2 YFSETQ. Trimming shortened V by 5 bases and J by 2 bases, and 3 bases separated the two germline ends. The CDR3 region is CASRLTDTQYF. DNA for the CDR3: TGCGCCAGCAGACTCACAGATACGCAGTATTTT.

The rearrangement uses TRBV11-3 and TRBJ2-1; D might be TRBD2 (6 bases). V lost 5 bases and J lost 2, with 13 bases in between. This CDR3 comprises 15 residues. Germline V CDR1 and CDR2: SGHNT, YENEEA. The CDR3 coding sequence is TGTGCCAGCAGCCCCGGGAGCGGGCCCTACAATGAGCAGTTCTTC. This encodes CASSPGSGPYNEQFF.

CDR3 sequence: CASRTGGHSPLHF. CDR3 coding DNA: TGTGCCAGCAGGACAGGGGGTCATTCACCCCTCCACTTT. The chain recombines TRBV27 with TRBJ1-6, with 9 nucleotides matching TRBD1. With V trimmed by 6 bases and J by 8 bases, 2 bases remained unmatched. CDR1 MNHEY and CDR2 SMNVEV come from the germline V gene (reference sequence). This CDR3 has 13 residues.

J is TRBJ1-6 and V is TRBV27, with D perhaps TRBD1 (5 bases). Germline V gives CDR1 MNHEY, CDR2 SMNVEV (reference sequence). CDR3 length equals 11 residues. The V and J ends lost 3 bases and 12 bases respectively, with 6 bases between them. In DNA, the CDR3 is TGTGCCAGCAGTTTGGGGGGACCCCTCCACTTT. It yields the protein CASSLGGPLHF.

The chain joins TRBV9 to TRBJ1-1; TRBD1 might be the D (5 bases). V was clipped by 4 bases and J by 5 bases, with 21 bases between them. In germline, CDR1 is SGDLS, CDR2 YYNGEE. CDR3 length equals 16 residues. CDR3 amino acids: CASSLGREGRGTEAFF. CDR3 in DNA: TGTGCCAGCAGCTTAGGGAGGGAGGGGCGGGGTACTGAAGCTTTCTTT.

The V gene is TRBV9, the J gene TRBJ2-1, with TRBD2 matching over 13 bases. The trim removed 4 bases at V and 10 bases at J, leaving 8 bases unmatched. From germline, CDR1 is SGDLS and CDR2 YYNGEE. This CDR3 is 15 amino acids long. The CDR3: CASSSPRGLAGEQFF. The CDR3 nucleotides are TGTGCCAGCAGCTCGCCTCGGGGACTAGCGGGGGAGCAGTTCTTC.

The rearrangement links TRBV5-1 to TRBJ2-3; D possibly corresponds to TRBD2 (5 bases). Per germline, CDR1 SGHRS and CDR2 YFSETQ. V was trimmed by 0 bases and J by 5 bases, leaving 13 bases between them. The length of the CDR3 is 15 residues. CDR3 bases: TGCGCCAGCAGCTTGGCCGTTTTGGGGAGAGATACGCAGTATTTT. It translates to CASSLAVLGRDTQYF. Filled out from reference TRBV5-1 and TRBJ2-3, the complete variable domain reads KAGVTQTPRYLIKTRGQQVTLSCSPISGHRSVSWYQQTPGQGLQFLFEYFSETQRNKGNFPGRFSGRQFSNSRSEMNVSTLELGDSALYLCASSLAVLGRDTQYFGPGTRLTVL.

The CDR3 sequence is CSVVTGQNSPLHF. The CDR3 DNA reads as TGCAGCGTTGTGACAGGGCAAAATTCACCCCTCCACTTT. The V call is TRBV29-1, the J call TRBJ1-6; 7 bases match TRBD1. Germline-derived CDR1 and CDR2 are SQVTM and ANQGSEA. V trimming: 4 bases; J trimming: 7 bases; junction bases outside the gene matches: 4. The CDR3 totals 13 residues.

The CDR3 DNA follows: TGCGCCAGCAGTCACGCTCGAGGAGATACGCAGTATTTT. This encodes CASSHARGDTQYF. This chain uses TRBV23-1 with TRBJ2-3; D is undetermined. TRBV23-1 is an ORF, and what it does is uncertain. The germline V and J ends were trimmed by 3 bases and 5 bases, with 9 bases remaining between them. This CDR3 has 13 residues.

This rearrangement joins TRBV19 to TRBJ1-1; perhaps TRBD1 as D (6 bases). The CDR3 contains 17 residues. Per the germline V gene, CDR1 is LNHDA and CDR2 is SQIVND (reference sequence). Trimming stripped 8 bases from V and 6 bases from J, with 28 bases between. CDR3 sequence: CASSPLGRDTVSAEAFF. CDR3 DNA: TGTGCCAGTTCCCCTCTAGGTCGGGACACCGTCTCCGCTGAAGCTTTCTTT. Full variable domain (outside the CDR3, taken from reference TRBV19 and TRBJ1-1): DGGITQSPKYLFRKEGQNVTLSCEQNLNHDAMYWYRQDPGQGLRLIYYSQIVNDFQKGDIAEGYSVSREKKESFPLTVTSAQKNPTAFYLCASSPLGRDTVSAEAFFGQGTRLTVV.

V and J are TRBV2 and TRBJ1-3; the D gene is possibly TRBD1 (5 bases). The V end lost 7 bases, the J end lost 0 bases, and 10 bases lay between the germline ends. The V gene's germline CDR1 is SNHLY and CDR2 FYNNEI. The CDR3 has 14 residues. The CDR3, as DNA: TGTGCCAGCACGGGGACTCACTCTGGAAACACCATATATTTT. Translation gives CASTGTHSGNTIYF.

This clone appeared a single time. The CDR3 spells CASSGKGTQYF. DNA for the CDR3: TGTGCCAGCAGCGGGAAGGGGACGCAGTATTTT. The chain uses TRBV9 and TRBJ2-3, with TRBD1 as a possible D gene (5 bases). Germline V gene lookup returns CDR1 SGDLS and CDR2 YYNGEE. V was trimmed by 3 bases and J by 9 bases, leaving 8 bases between them. This CDR3 spans 11 amino acids.

The chain combines TRBV6-5 with TRBJ2-1; D uncertain. The V gene's germline CDR1 is MNHEY and CDR2 SVGAGI. The CDR3 length is 13 residues. Deletions cut 7 bases from V and 0 bases from J, with 7 bases between. In DNA, the CDR3 is TGTGCCAGCACCGACACCTCCTACAATGAGCAGTTCTTC. Its protein product is CASTDTSYNEQFF.

This chain links TRBV7-3 with TRBJ2-7; TRBD1 is a possible D gene (7 bases). Germline lookup yields CDR1 SGHTA and CDR2 FQGTGA. The CDR3 is 14 amino acids. The V and J ends lost 5 bases and 6 bases respectively, with 17 bases between them. Here the CDR3 reads CASSTQGGRGEQYF. The CDR3 DNA reads as TGTGCCAGCAGCACGCAGGGGGGCCGGGGCGAGCAGTACTTC.

The genes are TRBV6-1 and TRBJ2-7, with D possibly being TRBD2 (7 bases). The CDR3 is made up of 17 amino acids. Trimming removed 0 bases from V and 3 bases from J, with 18 bases in between. Germline-derived CDR1 and CDR2 are MNHNS and SASEGT. The CDR3 loop reads CASSEAGGGASHYEQYF. The CDR3 DNA reads TGTGCCAGCAGTGAAGCGGGTGGGGGGGCCTCCCACTACGAGCAGTACTTC.

The chain is built from TRBV27 and TRBJ2-3; no firm D call. This CDR3 has 16 residues. Germline CDR1 is MNHEY and CDR2 is SMNVEV (reference sequence). V was shortened by 5 bases and J by 2 bases, with 17 bases between the two germline ends. CDR3 sequence reads: CASSPRRLVITDTQYF. The CDR3 DNA reads as TGTGCCAGCAGTCCGAGACGTCTAGTAATCACAGATACGCAGTATTTT.

The V and J genes are TRBV5-5 and TRBJ1-2, with no clear D. Germline CDR1 and CDR2: SGHKS and YYEKEE (reference sequence). Trimming pared 2 bases from V and 4 bases from J, leaving 9 bases between. The CDR3 runs to 13 residues. This CDR3 reads CASSLTGSYGYTF. The CDR3 bases are TGTGCCAGCAGCTTAACTGGGAGCTATGGCTACACCTTC.

The gene calls are TRBV2 and TRBJ1-5; D unclear. The CDR3 length is 14 residues. Trimming took off 8 bases at V and 2 bases at J, with 13 bases between the two ends. CDR1 is SNHLY and CDR2 is FYNNEI in the germline V gene. As DNA, the CDR3 is TGTGCCAGCGGGAGGAGTTTCGGCAATCAGCCCCAGCATTTT. Protein product: CASGRSFGNQPQHF.

The CDR3 bases are TGCGCCAGCAGCCAAGATCCCGACAGGGGCGACGTAATGAACACTGAAGCTTTCTTT. Translating gives CASSQDPDRGDVMNTEAFF. The genes are TRBV4-1 and TRBJ1-1; 8 positions agree with TRBD1. Germline V lookup: CDR1 MGHRA, CDR2 YSYEKL. V lost 0 bases and J lost 0; bases outside the gene matches: 12. This CDR3 is built from 19 residues.

This chain uses TRBV12-5 with TRBJ2-7, with TRBD2 identical over 7 bases. Looked up from germline, CDR1 is LGHNT and CDR2 is FRNRAP. With V trimmed by 6 bases and J by 5 bases, 10 bases remained unmatched. The CDR3 is 14 residues long. The CDR3 spells CASGTPAGSDEQYF. For the CDR3, the DNA is TGTGCTAGTGGCACACCAGCGGGGAGCGACGAGCAGTACTTC.

This chain connects TRBV5-8 to TRBJ1-5, with D possibly matching TRBD1 (5 bases). This CDR3 contains 14 residues. V lost 4 bases, J lost 3 bases, and 11 bases lay in between. CDR1 is SGHTS and CDR2 is YDEGEE in the germline V gene. The CDR3 protein is CASSTGRYNQPQHF. CDR3 bases: TGTGCCAGCAGCACAGGACGGTACAATCAGCCCCAGCATTTT. Combining the CDR3 with reference TRBV5-8 and TRBJ1-5 gives the whole variable domain EAGVTQSPTHLIKTRGQQATLRCSPISGHTSVYWYQQALGLGLQFLLWYDEGEERNRGNFPPRFSGRQFPNYSSELNVNALELEDSALYLCASSTGRYNQPQHFGDGTRLSIL.

The V call is TRBV2, the J call TRBJ1-2, with D unresolved. Deletions cut 0 bases from V and 5 bases from J, with 10 bases between. This CDR3 is 14 amino acids long. The germline gives CDR1 SNHLY, CDR2 FYNNEI. CDR3 region: CASSEALGPYGYTF. In nucleotides, the CDR3 is TGTGCCAGCAGTGAAGCGCTTGGCCCGTATGGCTACACCTTC.

The chain has TRBV9 and TRBJ2-5; 10 nucleotides agree with TRBD1. V trimming: 4 bases; J trimming: 5 bases; junction bases outside the gene matches: 8. The germline V gene has CDR1 SGDLS and CDR2 YYNGEE. The CDR3 runs to 15 residues. CDR3 residues: CASSLPGQGSETQYF. For the CDR3, the DNA is TGTGCCAGCAGCCTTCCGGGACAGGGGTCGGAGACCCAGTACTTC.

V usage is TRBV14 and J usage is TRBJ1-2, with 8 bases fitting TRBD1. Germline V gene data show CDR1 as SGHDN and CDR2 as FVKESK. Trimming removed 4 bases from V and 5 bases from J; junction bases left unmatched: 9. This CDR3 has 15 amino acids. The CDR3 nucleotides read TGTGCCAGCAGCCTTTTCGGGCAGGGGGCGTATGGCTACACCTTC. Translation gives CASSLFGQGAYGYTF.

The chain uses TRBV6-5 and TRBJ1-3, with 9 bases that match TRBD1. Germline V CDR1 and CDR2: MNHEY, SVGAGI. The V gene end was trimmed by 0 bases and the J gene end by 2 bases; junction bases not matched to a gene: 2. The CDR3 spans 16 residues. CDR3 residues: CASSYSRQGAGNTIYF. Here the CDR3 DNA reads TGTGCCAGCAGTTACTCGAGACAGGGGGCTGGAAACACCATATATTTT.